Listed below are T cell receptor beta chains from one sample, sequenced in a study of T cell responses to AZD1222 COVID-19 vaccine. TCRdb's copy holds only in-frame clones and misses some; the assay was immunoSEQ multiplex PCR. The sample holds fewer than 50,000 clones; around 80% are singletons and the top ten take about 3.7%. The sample consisted of peripheral blood, taken on day 0 of AZD1222 vaccination. Receptors were obtained from an adult in good health. The CDR3 runs from the conserved cysteine through the conserved F or W. Each record gives: V gene, clone size, D gene, J gene, CDR3 protein, CDR3 DNA. D genes are given only for firm matches. A clone size is listed for some rows: how often the clone was seen (once, few, many), or a class if it is expanded.

TRBV9	-	TRBD2	TRBJ2-3	CASSTASGGDTQYF	TGTGCCAGCAGCACCGCTAGCGGGGGTGATACGCAGTATTTT
TRBV28	-	TRBD1	TRBJ1-2	CASFHRGLLGSSGYTF	TGTGCCAGCTTCCACAGGGGGCTCTTAGGGTCGTCTGGCTACACCTTC
TRBV9	-	-	TRBJ2-1	CASSVDGGPYNEQFF	TGTGCCAGCAGCGTAGACGGGGGACCCTACAATGAGCAGTTCTTC
TRBV7-2	-	-	TRBJ1-5	CASSPGFSNQPQHF	TGTGCCAGCAGCCCAGGGTTCAGCAATCAGCCCCAGCATTTT
TRBV14	-	-	TRBJ2-1	CASSQGSRSTYNEQFF	TGTGCCAGCAGCCAAGGATCAAGGTCCACCTACAATGAGCAGTTCTTC
TRBV27	-	TRBD1	TRBJ2-7	CASSPRQGQLYEQYF	TGTGCCAGCAGTCCACGGCAGGGACAGCTATACGAGCAGTACTTC
TRBV28	-	-	TRBJ1-2	CASSPTQRGYTF	TGTGCCAGCAGTCCCACCCAGCGTGGCTACACCTTC
TRBV9	once	TRBD2	TRBJ2-3	CASSVGFGGGADTQYF	TGTGCCAGCAGCGTAGGGTTTGGCGGGGGGGCAGATACGCAGTATTTT
TRBV6-2/TRBV6-3	-	-	TRBJ2-2	CASSYTRAGELFF	TGTGCCAGCAGCTATACTCGCGCCGGGGAGCTGTTTTTT
TRBV19	few	-	TRBJ1-5	CASSASGDGNQPQHF	TGTGCCAGTAGTGCCTCAGGGGATGGCAATCAGCCCCAGCATTTT
TRBV11-3	-	-	TRBJ1-3	CASSRRQGAGNTIYF	TGTGCCAGCAGCCGACGTCAGGGCGCTGGAAACACCATATATTTT
TRBV6-5	-	-	TRBJ2-3	CASSSDWPGDTQYF	TGTGCCAGCAGTTCGGACTGGCCAGGAGATACGCAGTATTTT
TRBV18	-	-	TRBJ1-1	CASSPTTAPNTEAFF	TGTGCCAGCTCACCAACCACGGCCCCTAACACTGAAGCTTTCTTT
TRBV6-5	-	-	TRBJ1-1	CASKRNTEAFF	TGTGCCAGTAAGCGGAACACTGAAGCTTTCTTT
TRBV5-4	-	-	TRBJ2-1	CASSSPVDLYNEQFF	TGTGCCAGCAGTTCGCCGGTAGATCTCTACAATGAGCAGTTCTTC
TRBV24-1	-	TRBD1	TRBJ2-5	CATSDSTGVETQYF	TGTGCCACCAGTGATTCCACAGGGGTAGAGACCCAGTACTTC
TRBV28	-	-	TRBJ2-5	CASLDGAKTQYF	TGTGCCAGCCTAGACGGGGCAAAGACCCAGTACTTC
TRBV3-1/TRBV3-2	-	-	TRBJ2-1	CASSQVAVHGEQFF	TGTGCCAGCAGCCAAGTTGCTGTCCACGGTGAGCAGTTCTTC
TRBV11-2	-	-	TRBJ2-3	CASSPRAGGTDTQYF	TGTGCCAGCAGCCCTAGAGCAGGGGGGACAGATACGCAGTATTTT
TRBV6-1	few	-	TRBJ2-3	CASSDGGGVDTQYF	TGTGCCAGCAGTGATGGAGGGGGCGTAGATACGCAGTATTTT
TRBV28	-	-	TRBJ1-5	CASSFGKDGFNQPQHF	TGTGCCAGCAGTTTCGGTAAGGACGGTTTTAATCAGCCCCAGCATTTT
TRBV7-2	-	-	TRBJ1-2	CASSLALGHYGYTF	TGTGCCAGCAGCTTAGCGCTGGGCCACTATGGCTACACCTTC
TRBV2	-	-	TRBJ2-1	CASRTDIYNEQFF	TGTGCCAGCCGCACGGACATATACAATGAGCAGTTCTTC
TRBV28	-	-	TRBJ1-6	CASKPTGKNNSPLHF	TGTGCCAGCAAGCCCACAGGGAAGAATAATTCACCCCTCCACTTT
TRBV7-8	once	-	TRBJ2-2	CASSLDRPELFF	TGTGCCAGCAGCTTAGATAGACCCGAGCTGTTTTTT
TRBV6-1	few	TRBD1	TRBJ2-7	CASSEADRGYEQYF	TGTGCCAGCAGTGAAGCGGACAGGGGTTACGAGCAGTACTTC
TRBV5-6	-	TRBD2	TRBJ2-4	CASSWGGPGAKNIQYF	TGTGCCAGCAGCTGGGGGGGACCCGGGGCGAAAAACATTCAGTACTTC
TRBV6-4	-	-	TRBJ2-1	CASSVFGGQPNEQFF	TGTGCCAGCAGTGTTTTCGGTGGGCAGCCCAATGAGCAGTTCTTC
TRBV19	-	TRBD1	TRBJ2-5	CASEPGPGGTQYF	TGTGCCAGCGAACCGGGCCCAGGGGGGACCCAGTACTTC
TRBV19	-	TRBD1	TRBJ2-3	CASSMDRGRDTQYF	TGTGCCAGTAGTATGGACAGGGGGAGGGATACGCAGTATTTT
TRBV6-5	-	-	TRBJ1-2	CASRPAANYGYTF	TGTGCCAGCAGACCGGCCGCTAACTATGGCTACACCTTC
TRBV28	-	-	TRBJ1-2	CASDSRTYGYTF	TGTGCCAGCGACAGCCGGACCTATGGCTACACCTTC
TRBV27	-	-	TRBJ2-5	CASSSRREETQYF	TGTGCCAGCAGTTCTAGGAGGGAAGAGACCCAGTACTTC